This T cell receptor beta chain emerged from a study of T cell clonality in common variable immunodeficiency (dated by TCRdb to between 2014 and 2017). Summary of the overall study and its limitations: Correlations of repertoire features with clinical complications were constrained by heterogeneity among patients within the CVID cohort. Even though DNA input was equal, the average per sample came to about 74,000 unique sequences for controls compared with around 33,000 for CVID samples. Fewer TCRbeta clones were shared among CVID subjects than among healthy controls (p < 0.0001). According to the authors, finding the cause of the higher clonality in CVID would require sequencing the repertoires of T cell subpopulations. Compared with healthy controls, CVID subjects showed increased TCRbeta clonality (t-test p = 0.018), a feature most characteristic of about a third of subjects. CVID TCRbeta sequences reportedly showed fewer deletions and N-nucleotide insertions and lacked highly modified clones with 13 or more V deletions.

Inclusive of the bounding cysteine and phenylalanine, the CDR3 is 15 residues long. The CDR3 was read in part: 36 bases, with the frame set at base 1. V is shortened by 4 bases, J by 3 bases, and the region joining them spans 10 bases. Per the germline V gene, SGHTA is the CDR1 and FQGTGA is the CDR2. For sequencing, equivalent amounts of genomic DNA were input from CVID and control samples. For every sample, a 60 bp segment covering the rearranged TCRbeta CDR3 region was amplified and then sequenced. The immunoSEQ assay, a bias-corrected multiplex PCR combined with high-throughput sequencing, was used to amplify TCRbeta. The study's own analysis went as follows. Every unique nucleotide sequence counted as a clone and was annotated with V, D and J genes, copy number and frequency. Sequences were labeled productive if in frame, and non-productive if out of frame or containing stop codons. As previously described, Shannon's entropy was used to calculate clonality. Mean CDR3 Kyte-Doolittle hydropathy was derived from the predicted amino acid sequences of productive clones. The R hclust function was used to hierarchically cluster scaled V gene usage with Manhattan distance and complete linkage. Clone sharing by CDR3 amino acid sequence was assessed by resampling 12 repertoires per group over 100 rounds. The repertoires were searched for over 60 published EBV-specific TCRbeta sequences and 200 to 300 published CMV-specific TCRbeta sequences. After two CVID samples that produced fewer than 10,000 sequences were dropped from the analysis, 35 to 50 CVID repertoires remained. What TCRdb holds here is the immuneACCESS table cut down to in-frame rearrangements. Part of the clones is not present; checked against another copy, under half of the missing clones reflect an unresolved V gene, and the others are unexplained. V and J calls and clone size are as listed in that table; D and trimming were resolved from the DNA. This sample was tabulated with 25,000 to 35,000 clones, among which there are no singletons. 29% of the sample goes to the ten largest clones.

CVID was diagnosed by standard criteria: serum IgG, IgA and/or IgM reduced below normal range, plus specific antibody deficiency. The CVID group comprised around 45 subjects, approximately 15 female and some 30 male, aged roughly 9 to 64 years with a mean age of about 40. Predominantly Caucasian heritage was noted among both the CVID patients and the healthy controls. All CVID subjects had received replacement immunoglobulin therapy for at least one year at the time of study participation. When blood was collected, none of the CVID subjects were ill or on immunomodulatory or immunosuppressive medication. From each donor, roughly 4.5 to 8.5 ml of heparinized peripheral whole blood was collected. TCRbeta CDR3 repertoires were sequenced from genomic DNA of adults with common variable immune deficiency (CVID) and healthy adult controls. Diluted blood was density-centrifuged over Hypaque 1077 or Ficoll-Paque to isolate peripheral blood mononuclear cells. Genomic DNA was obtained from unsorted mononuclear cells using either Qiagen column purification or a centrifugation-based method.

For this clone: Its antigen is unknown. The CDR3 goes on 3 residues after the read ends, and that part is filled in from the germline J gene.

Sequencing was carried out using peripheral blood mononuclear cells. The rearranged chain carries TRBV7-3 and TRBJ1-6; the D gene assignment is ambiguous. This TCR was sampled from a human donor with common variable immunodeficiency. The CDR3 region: CASSSRGGYNSPLHF. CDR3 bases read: TGTGCCAGCAGCTCCCGGGGAGGCTATAATTCACCC.